This note documents a single T cell receptor beta chain sequence. The target antigen is unknown. This sample was taken from a study of shared clonotypes between healthy human individuals. In the original analysis: Owing to the provision of junction-only sequences devoid of quality scores by immunoSEQ, filtering differed. Assay: immunoSEQ multiplex PCR; the TCRdb copy retains only in-frame clones and omits some. D and trimming were read from the DNA, whereas the V and J calls and clone size are those reported in that table. The sample comprises approximately 940,000 clones, around 80% of which are singletons, and around 1.5% rests with the top ten. Findings of the study overall: Non-shared clonotypes showed lower generation probabilities than clonotypes common to all four donors.

The length of the CDR3 is 14 residues. The germline V gene encodes CDR1 SGHAT and CDR2 FQDESV (reference sequence). Trimming took off 4 bases at V and 8 bases at J, with 12 bases between the two ends. Sequencing used memory CD4+ T cells sorted from blood. Subset in this sample: CD45RA-negative fraction. This sequence joins TRBV11-1 and TRBJ1-6; D uncertain. The sequence came from a man between 18 and 35 years old in good health. The CDR3 DNA reads TGTGCCAGCAGCTCCGGACGGTACGATTCACCCCTCCACTTT. Residues: CASSSGRYDSPLHF. The full variable domain, in which reference TRBV11-1 and TRBJ1-6 provide the parts outside the CDR3, is EAEVAQSPRYKITEKSQAVAFWCDPISGHATLYWYRQILGQGPELLVQFQDESVVDDSQLPKDRFSAERLKGVDSTLKIQPAELGDSAMYLCASSSGRYDSPLHFGNGTRLTVT.